The rows below give T cell receptor beta chains drawn from one sample of a study of blood T cells in healthy people across ages. MiXCR was run by TCRdb on the 5' RACE reads, yielding one entry per CDR3 protein. This table holds approximately 800,000 distinct CDR3 sequences, 62% found once. Sequenced input: blood. These receptors all stem from a man aged 25-45 years in good health. Both conserved end residues are part of each CDR3. A D gene is named only where the DNA matches it firmly. Size tells how often a clone was seen (once, few, many) or the class of an expanded clone, and some rows leave it out.

>few|TRBD2|TRBJ2-3|17|TRBV4-2
TGTGCCAGCAGCCAAGATGTAGCTAGCGGGGGCGGGGATACGCAGTATTTT
CASSQDVASGGGDTQYF
>NA|NA|TRBJ2-3|17|TRBV9
TGTGCCAGTAGCGTAACCGGGACACAAGCTAGCACAGATACGCAGTATTTT
CASSVTGTQASTDTQYF
>NA|NA|TRBJ2-3|11|TRBV20-1
TGCAGTCACCACAGGGCGAATACGCAGTATTTT
CSHHRANTQYF
>few|TRBD1|TRBJ2-7|16|TRBV27
TGTGCCAGCAGTTTATCGAGGGACAGGAGGGCGTCCGAGCAGTACTTC
CASSLSRDRRASEQYF
>NA|TRBD2|TRBJ2-5|18|TRBV7-2
TGTGCCGGCAGCTTAGCGCTTCTAGCGGGGGGGCGATTGGAGACCCAGTACTTC
CAGSLALLAGGRLETQYF
>NA|NA|TRBJ2-5|12|TRBV6-5
TGTGCCAGCAGCGCCAACTGGGAGACCCAGTACTTC
CASSANWETQYF
>NA|TRBD1|TRBJ2-2|15|TRBV6-1
TGTGCCAGCAGTGGACAGGGGGCCTTCACCGGGGAGCTGTTTTTT
CASSGQGAFTGELFF
>NA|NA|TRBJ2-3|15|TRBV20-1
TGCAGTGCTCCCCAGGAGGGGCCAGTGACAGATACGCAGTATTTT
CSAPQEGPVTDTQYF
>NA|NA|TRBJ2-3|15|TRBV7-9
TGTGCCAGCAGCCGAGACGGGGTGTCCACAGATACGCAGTATTTT
CASSRDGVSTDTQYF
>NA|NA|TRBJ1-6|14|TRBV7-2
TGTGCCAGCAGCCTCGGACGAAGCAATTCACCCCTCCACTTT
CASSLGRSNSPLHF
>NA|TRBD2|TRBJ2-3|17|TRBV7-3
TGTGCCAGCAGCCCGCAGGCTAGCGGGGGACCCGTAGATACGCAGTATTTT
CASSPQASGGPVDTQYF
>NA|NA|TRBJ2-5|13|TRBV12-3/TRBV12-4
TGTGCCAGCAGTTTTAACGCCCCCGATATGGGGTACTTC
CASSFNAPDMGYF
>few|TRBD2|TRBJ2-1|15|TRBV12-5
TGTGCTAGTGGCTACTCTAGCGGGGACTACAATGAGCAGTTCTTC
CASGYSSGDYNEQFF
>NA|NA|TRBJ2-7|14|TRBV5-1
TGCGCCAGCAGCCGGACGGGGATAGGGTACGAGCAGTACTTC
CASSRTGIGYEQYF
>once|TRBD1|TRBJ1-2|13|TRBV12-3/TRBV12-4
TGTGCCAGCAGTTACCCAGGGGGCTATGGCTACACCTTC
CASSYPGGYGYTF
>NA|NA|TRBJ2-1|15|TRBV2
TGTGCCAGACCTCGTGGTAAATCTGTTGGGAATGAGCAGTTCTTC
CARPRGKSVGNEQFF
>NA|TRBD1|TRBJ2-1|15|TRBV30
TGTGCCTGGAAATGGCAAGGGGGCGGCTACAATGAGCAGTTCTTC
CAWKWQGGGYNEQFF
>NA|TRBD1|TRBJ2-7|16|TRBV7-9
TGTGCCAGCAGCTTAGGCCAAGGGACAGGGGGATACGAGCAGTACTTC
CASSLGQGTGGYEQYF
>NA|NA|TRBJ2-3|13|TRBV5-1
TGCGCCAGCAGCTTGTACGGCACAGATACGCAGTATTTT
CASSLYGTDTQYF
>NA|TRBD2|TRBJ2-1|16|TRBV6-2/TRBV6-3
TGTGCCAGCAGTTACCTAAGACTAGCGGTAGGCAATGAGCAGTTCTTC
CASSYLRLAVGNEQFF
>NA|NA|TRBJ2-1|13|TRBV7-9
TGTGCCGGAGGGACGACCGAGGGGGCTGAGCAGTTCTTC
CAGGTTEGAEQFF
>NA|TRBD1|TRBJ2-7|12|TRBV6-5
TGTGCCAGCAGTACGACAGGGGGCGAGCAGTACTTC
CASSTTGGEQYF
>NA|TRBD2|TRBJ2-3|16|TRBV25-1
TGTGCCAGCAGTGAGGGACTAGCGGGGCATACAGATACGCAGTATTTT
CASSEGLAGHTDTQYF
>few|NA|TRBJ1-5|15|TRBV27
TGTGCCAGCAGTTTATCGAGGGGGGGGAATCAGCCCCAGCATTTT
CASSLSRGGNQPQHF
>NA|NA|TRBJ2-1|15|TRBV4-1
TGCGCCAGCAGCCCATATGTCCAATCCCTCGGGGAGCAGTTCTTC
CASSPYVQSLGEQFF
>few|NA|TRBJ1-6|16|TRBV15
TGTGCCACCAGCTTGCATGGAGGCACCGGGAATTCACCCCTCCACTTT
CATSLHGGTGNSPLHF
>NA|TRBD2|TRBJ2-7|14|TRBV7-9
TGTGCCAGCAGCGTAGCGGGGATCTTCTACGAGCAGTACTTC
CASSVAGIFYEQYF
>few|NA|TRBJ1-6|14|TRBV28
TGTGCCAGCAGTCCCAGAGTAGGGATTTCACCCCTCCACTTT
CASSPRVGISPLHF
>NA|NA|TRBJ2-7|13|TRBV6-2/TRBV6-3
TGTGCCAGCATTCTTGACGGAGGCCAGGAGCAGTACTTC
CASILDGGQEQYF
>NA|TRBD2|TRBJ2-5|16|TRBV27
TGTGCCAGCAGTCCAGCCCCTAGCGGGGCTCAAGAGACCCAGTACTTC
CASSPAPSGAQETQYF
>few|TRBD2|TRBJ2-3|15|TRBV20-1
TGCAGTGCACATTCTGCGGGGGGGCTCACAGATACGCAGTATTTT
CSAHSAGGLTDTQYF
>NA|TRBD1|TRBJ2-7|14|TRBV12-3/TRBV12-4
TGTGCCAGCAGTACGGACAGGTACTCCTACGAGCAGTACTTC
CASSTDRYSYEQYF
>NA|NA|TRBJ1-2|13|TRBV9
TGTGCCAGCACGCGGACAGCAACATCGGGCTACACCTTC
CASTRTATSGYTF
>NA|NA|TRBJ1-1|14|TRBV20-1
TGCAGTGCCGTGCGACAGCTCATGAACACTGAAGCTTTCTTT
CSAVRQLMNTEAFF
>NA|NA|TRBJ2-1|16|TRBV10-3
TGTGCCATCAGCGCCCCGGCGGGGAGCTCCTACAATGAGCAGTTCTTC
CAISAPAGSSYNEQFF
>few|NA|TRBJ1-5|14|TRBV6-5
TGTGCCAGCAGTTCCACAGGGATCGGTCAGCCCCAGCATTTT
CASSSTGIGQPQHF
>NA|NA|TRBJ1-5|13|TRBV12-3/TRBV12-4
TGTGCCAGCAGCGCCCGGGGGAATCAGCCCCAGCATTTT
CASSARGNQPQHF
>NA|NA|TRBJ1-4|16|TRBV9
TGTGCCAGCAGCGGGGGGGGCGCAGATTTTAATGAAAAACTGTTTTTT
CASSGGGADFNEKLFF
>NA|NA|TRBJ1-4|11|TRBV6-6
TGTGCCAGCAGCCAAGAAGGAAAACTGTTTTTT
CASSQEGKLFF
>few|NA|TRBJ1-6|18|TRBV18
TGTGCCAGCTCAAAGGGACAAGGTGGGAGCTCCTATAATTCACCCCTCCACTTT
CASSKGQGGSSYNSPLHF
>NA|TRBD2|TRBJ2-1|17|TRBV7-9
TGTGCCAGCAGCTCGGTAACTAGCGGGGGGGCCACCGATGAGCAGTTCTTC
CASSSVTSGGATDEQFF
>NA|TRBD1|TRBJ2-5|15|TRBV25-1
TGTGCCTGCAGTGGGGGACAGGGGGTTCAAGAGACCCAGTACTTC
CACSGGQGVQETQYF
>NA|NA|TRBJ1-2|13|TRBV6-5
TGTGCCAGCAGTCCTCTGGGGAGGGAGGGCTACACCTTC
CASSPLGREGYTF
>NA|TRBD2|TRBJ2-5|16|TRBV6-5
TGTGCCAGCAGTTACTCCGGGACTAGCGTCGAAGAGACCCAGTACTTC
CASSYSGTSVEETQYF
>few|NA|TRBJ2-5|15|TRBV6-5
TGTGCCAGCAGTTACTCGGTGAGGGCCCGGGAGACCCAGTACTTC
CASSYSVRARETQYF
>NA|NA|TRBJ2-1|16|TRBV5-1
TGCGCCAGCAGCCCATGGGACTCGAGCTCCTACAATGAGCAGTTCTTC
CASSPWDSSSYNEQFF
>NA|TRBD1|TRBJ1-2|14|TRBV7-8
TGTGCCAGCAGCGTAGGGACAGGCCTTAGTGGCTACACCTTC
CASSVGTGLSGYTF
>NA|NA|TRBJ2-7|13|TRBV29-1
TGCAGCGTTACTGGACAGATACGGGGGGAGCAGTACTTC
CSVTGQIRGEQYF